This T cell receptor beta chain is from a study of cytomegalovirus exposure and HLA in healthy donors. V lost 4 bases and J lost 1, with 9 bases in between. Germline V gene sequence: CDR1 SGDLS, CDR2 YYNGEE. The CDR3 loop spans 13 amino acids. Profiling relied on immunoSEQ multiplex PCR, and the TCRdb table lists in-frame clones only, not all of them. The profile shows 100,000 to 120,000 clones, roughly 90% of them singletons. This receptor was obtained from a woman aged 30 to 39 in good health and CMV-seropositive. Material for sequencing was PBMCs. J is TRBJ2-7 and V is TRBV9; D is unclear. The CDR3 here is CASSNQASYEQYF. The CDR3 DNA sequence: TGTGCCAGCAGCAACCAAGCATCCTACGAGCAGTACTTC.